In its sample, the clone carrying this T cell receptor (beta chain) was seen a few times. The target antigen is unknown. CDR1 and CDR2 from the germline V gene are SGHAT and FQNNGV. With V trimmed by 1 base and J by 2 bases, 11 bases remained unmatched. The CDR3 runs to 18 residues. These data belong to a study of T-cell memory formation after mild COVID-19. Study-level background: Across donors, TCR clusters were largely donor specific. Study results and limitations: Clones which contracted sat mainly in CM and EM if CD4+, and in EMRA if CD8+. Pre-infection memory carried some responding clones, suggesting that cross-reactive memory joined.

After 5'RACE with constant-segment primers, TCR alpha and TCR beta cDNA libraries carrying sample barcodes and UMIs were obtained. A single record per CDR3 protein comes from TCRdb applying MiXCR to the 5' RACE reads. The sample comprises around 130,000 distinct CDR3 sequences, approximately 6.3% of which are singletons, and 2% to 2.5% rests with the top ten. The sequenced material came from PBMCs or a T cell subset sorted from them (not recorded which). This chain connects TRBV11-2 to TRBJ2-3, with 8 bases lining up with TRBD2. This sequence originates from an adult woman who had mild COVID-19 (a few samples of this study predate the infection). Cell type and time point are not known. The CDR3, as DNA: TGTGCCAGCAGCTTAGGCCCTGGATCAGCGGGGGACACAGATACGCAGTATTTT. It encodes CASSLGPGSAGDTDTQYF. Complete variable domain (other parts from reference TRBV11-2 and TRBJ2-3): EAGVAQSPRYKIIEKRQSVAFWCNPISGHATLYWYQQILGQGPKLLIQFQNNGVVDDSQLPKDRFSAERLKGVDSTLKIQPAKLEDSAVYLCASSLGPGSAGDTDTQYFGPGTRLTVL.